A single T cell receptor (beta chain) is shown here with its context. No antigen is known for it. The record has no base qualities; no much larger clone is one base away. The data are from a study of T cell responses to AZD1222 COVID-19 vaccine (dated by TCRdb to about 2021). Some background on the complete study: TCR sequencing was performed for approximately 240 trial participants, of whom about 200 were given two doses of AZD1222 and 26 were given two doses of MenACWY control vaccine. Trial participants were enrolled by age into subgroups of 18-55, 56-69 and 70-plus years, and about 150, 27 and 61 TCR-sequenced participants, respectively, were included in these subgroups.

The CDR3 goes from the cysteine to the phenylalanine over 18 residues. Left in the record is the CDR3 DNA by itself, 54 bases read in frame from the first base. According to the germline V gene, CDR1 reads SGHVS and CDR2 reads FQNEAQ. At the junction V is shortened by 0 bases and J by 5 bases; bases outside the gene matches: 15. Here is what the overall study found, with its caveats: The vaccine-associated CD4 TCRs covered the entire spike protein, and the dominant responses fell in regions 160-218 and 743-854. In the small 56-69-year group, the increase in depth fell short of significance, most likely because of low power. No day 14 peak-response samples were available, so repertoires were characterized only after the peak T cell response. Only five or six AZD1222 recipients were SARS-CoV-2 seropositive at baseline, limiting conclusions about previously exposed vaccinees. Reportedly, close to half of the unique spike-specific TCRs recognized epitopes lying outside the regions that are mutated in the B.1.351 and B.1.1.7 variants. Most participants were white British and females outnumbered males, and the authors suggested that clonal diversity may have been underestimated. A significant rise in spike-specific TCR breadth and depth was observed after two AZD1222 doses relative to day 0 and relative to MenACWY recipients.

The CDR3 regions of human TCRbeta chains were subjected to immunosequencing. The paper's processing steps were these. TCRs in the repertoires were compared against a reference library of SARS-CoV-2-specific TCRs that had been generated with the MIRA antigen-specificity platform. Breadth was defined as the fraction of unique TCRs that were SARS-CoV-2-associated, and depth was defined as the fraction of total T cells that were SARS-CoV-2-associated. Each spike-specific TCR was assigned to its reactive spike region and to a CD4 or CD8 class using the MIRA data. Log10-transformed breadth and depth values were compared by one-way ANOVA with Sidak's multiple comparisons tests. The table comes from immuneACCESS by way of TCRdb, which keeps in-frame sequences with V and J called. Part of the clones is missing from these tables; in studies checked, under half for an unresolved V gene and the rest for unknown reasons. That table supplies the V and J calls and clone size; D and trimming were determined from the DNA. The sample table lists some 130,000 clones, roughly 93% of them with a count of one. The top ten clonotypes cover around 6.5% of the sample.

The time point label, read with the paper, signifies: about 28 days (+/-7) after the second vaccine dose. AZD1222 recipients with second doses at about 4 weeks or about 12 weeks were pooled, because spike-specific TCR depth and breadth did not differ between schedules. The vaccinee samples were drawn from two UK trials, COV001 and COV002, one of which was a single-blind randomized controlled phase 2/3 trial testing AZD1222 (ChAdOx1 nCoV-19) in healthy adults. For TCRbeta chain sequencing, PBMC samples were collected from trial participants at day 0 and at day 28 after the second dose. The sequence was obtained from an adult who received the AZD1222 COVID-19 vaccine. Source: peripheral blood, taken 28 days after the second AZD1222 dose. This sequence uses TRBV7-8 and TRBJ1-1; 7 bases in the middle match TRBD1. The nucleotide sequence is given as TGTGCCAGCAGCTTAGCGAAGCAGGCAGGGGGTCGGGGGACTGAAGCTTTCTTT. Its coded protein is CASSLAKQAGGRGTEAFF. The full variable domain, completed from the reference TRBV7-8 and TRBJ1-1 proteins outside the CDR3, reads GAGVSQSPRYKVAKRGQDVALRCDPISGHVSLFWYQQALGQGPEFLTYFQNEAQLDKSGLPSDRFFAERPEGSVSTLKIQRTQQEDSAVYLCASSLAKQAGGRGTEAFFGQGTRLTVV.